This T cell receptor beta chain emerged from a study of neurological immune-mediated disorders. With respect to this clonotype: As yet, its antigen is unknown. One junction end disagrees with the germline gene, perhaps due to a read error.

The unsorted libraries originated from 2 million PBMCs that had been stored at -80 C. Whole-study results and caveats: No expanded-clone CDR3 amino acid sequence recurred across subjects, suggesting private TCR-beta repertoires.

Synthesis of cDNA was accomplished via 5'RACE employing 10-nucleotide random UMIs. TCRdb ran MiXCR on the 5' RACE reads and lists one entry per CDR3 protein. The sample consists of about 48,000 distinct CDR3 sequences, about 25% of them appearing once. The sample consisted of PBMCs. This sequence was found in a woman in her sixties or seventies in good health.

CDR3 DNA sequence: TGTGCCACCAGTTTCAGCGGGGGAGGCAATCAGCCCCAGCATTTT. Protein: CATSFSGGGNQPQHF. The chain recombines TRBV12-3 or TRBV12-4 with TRBJ1-5, with a possible D match to TRBD1 (5 bases). The length of the CDR3 is 15 residues.